This note documents a single T cell receptor beta chain sequence. Its antigen is not known. This sample was included in a study of T cell responses to AZD1222 COVID-19 vaccine. The method was immunoSEQ multiplex PCR; TCRdb's version includes in-frame clones alone and lacks a portion of them. This table holds 90,000 to 120,000 clones, around 92% found once. Findings and limits, study-wide: Regions 160-218 and 743-854 held dominance among vaccine-associated CD4 TCRs, which spanned spike. Mostly white British, mostly female donors; authors suggested clonal diversity may be underestimated.

The CDR3 length is 17 residues. Trimming at V came to 4 bases and at J to 2 bases, leaving 11 bases not matched to a gene. Germline loops: CDR1 GTSNPN, CDR2 SVGIG (reference sequence). The V call is TRBV30, the J call TRBJ2-1, with TRBD1 identical over 10 bases. The sequence came from an adult who received the AZD1222 COVID-19 vaccine. Sequenced here: peripheral blood, sampled 28 days after the second AZD1222 dose. The DNA of the CDR3 is TGTGCCTGGACACTGGACAGGGGGTATAAGGCCTACAATGAGCAGTTCTTC. Residues: CAWTLDRGYKAYNEQFF.